This note documents a single T cell receptor (beta chain) sequence. This CDR3 spans 15 amino acids. Trimming left V 1 base short and J 7 bases short, with 16 bases between. Germline lookup yields CDR1 SGHTA and CDR2 FQGTGA. The donors, aged 6 to 90, were healthy Caucasians from Russia. Primers used in a second PCR of about 7 to 11 cycles were a sample-barcoded 5' primer and a J-beta primer mix. All samples yielded 3 million or more CDR3-containing paired-end reads. Via MiXCR, TCRdb re-called the 5' RACE reads, giving one row per CDR3 protein. Of 1.4 million or so distinct CDR3 sequences in the sample, 35% to 45% were seen once. The data were obtained in a study of blood T cells in healthy people across ages.

This clonotype was sampled from a woman aged 18-29 years in good health. This chain joins TRBV7-3 and TRBJ1-2, with D possibly being TRBD1 (6 bases). The sequenced sample consisted of blood. The chain's CDR3 is CASSLNSRSRGGYTF. In nucleotides, the CDR3 is TGTGCCAGCAGCTTAAATTCGAGGTCCAGGGGTGGCTACACCTTC. Full variable domain (missing parts from reference TRBV7-3 and TRBJ1-2): GAGVSQTPSNKVTEKGKYVELRCDPISGHTALYWYRQSLGQGPEFLIYFQGTGAADDSGLPNDRFFAVRPEGSVSTLKIQRTERGDSAVYLCASSLNSRSRGGYTFGSGTRLTVV.